The 18 T cell receptor beta chains reported below all come from one sample, sequenced in a study of blood T cell repertoires in COVID-19. TCRdb keeps only in-frame clones here, not all; method: immunoSEQ multiplex PCR. The data contain fewer than 85,000 clones, 65% to 85% of them singletons. Material: peripheral blood. These receptors all come from a human donor in a cohort sampled during active COVID-19.

This clone was observed a few times. J is TRBJ2-5 and V is TRBV10-3; tentative D call: TRBD2 (6 bases). The V gene lost 10 bases and the J gene lost 5 bases, with 20 bases spanning the gap. CDR1 and CDR2 from the germline V gene are ENHRY and SYGVKD. There are 14 residues in the CDR3. The CDR3 nucleotides are TGTGCCACTCTTGAGCCCGGGGGACCGGAGACCCAGTACTTC. Translation gives CATLEPGGPETQYF.

This chain connects TRBV19 to TRBJ2-3, with a weak D call TRBD1 (5 bases). Germline lookup yields CDR1 LNHDA and CDR2 SQIVND (reference sequence). The length of the CDR3 is 12 residues. Trimming left V 5 bases short and J 7 bases short, with 10 bases between. The CDR3 DNA reads as TGTGCCAGTAGTCCCCAGGGTTATACGCAGTATTTT. It yields the protein CASSPQGYTQYF.

This clone was counted only a few times. The chain is built from TRBV3-1 (or the pseudogene TRBV3-2) and TRBJ2-1, with D possibly being TRBD2 (6 bases). CDR3 length: 18 amino acids. Germline assignment: CDR1 LGHDT and CDR2 YNNKEL (reference sequence). V lost 0 bases and J lost 8, with 23 bases in between. CDR3: CASSQDWRGLRSGDEQFF. In DNA, the CDR3 is TGTGCCAGCAGCCAAGATTGGCGGGGACTCCGCTCCGGGGATGAGCAGTTCTTC.

The gene calls are TRBV19 and TRBJ2-1; 13 bases are a match to TRBD2. V lost 3 bases to trimming and J lost 4 bases; unmatched junction nucleotides: 3. Germline V CDR1 and CDR2: LNHDA, SQIVND (reference sequence). The CDR3 is made up of 16 amino acids. CDR3 DNA: TGTGCCAGTAGTATTCGGACTAGCGGGGGATACAATGAGCAGTTCTTC. It encodes CASSIRTSGGYNEQFF.

The gene calls are TRBV4-2 and TRBJ2-7, with 7 bases fitting TRBD2. CDR1 is LGHNA and CDR2 is YNFKEQ in the germline V gene. The trim removed 6 bases at V and 7 bases at J, leaving 15 bases unmatched. This CDR3 is built from 15 residues. CDR3 loop: CASSPRGDGGREQYF. The CDR3 DNA reads TGTGCCAGCAGTCCCCGGGGGGACGGTGGTAGGGAGCAGTACTTC.

The rearrangement uses TRBV6-5 and TRBJ1-1; 8 bases are a match to TRBD1. The germline gives CDR1 MNHEY, CDR2 SVGAGI. J gave up 1 base and V 5 bases, and 6 bases lay outside the gene matches. There are 15 residues in the CDR3. This CDR3 is CASSRTGFGNTEAFF. CDR3 sequence (DNA): TGTGCCAGCAGTCGGACAGGGTTTGGGAACACTGAAGCTTTCTTT.

The chain combines TRBV6-2 or TRBV6-3 with TRBJ2-2; D is perhaps TRBD2 (6 bases). V gave up 0 bases and J gave up 7 bases, with 12 bases separating them. The germline V gene encodes CDR1 MNHEY and CDR2 SVGEGT. This CDR3 is 15 amino acids long. CDR3 in amino acids: CASSYSTGEVGELFF. The CDR3 DNA sequence: TGTGCCAGCAGTTACTCGACGGGAGAAGTCGGGGAGCTGTTTTTT.

The gene calls are TRBV5-6 and TRBJ2-7, with a weak D call TRBD1 (6 bases). Trimming removed 2 bases at V and 9 bases at J, with 12 bases between. Germline V gene lookup returns CDR1 SGHDT and CDR2 YYEEEE. The CDR3 extends over 12 amino acids. CDR3 sequence (DNA): TGTGCCAGCAGCTTATCGACAGGTCGGCAGTACTTC. Its translation: CASSLSTGRQYF. Complete variable domain (other parts from reference TRBV5-6 and TRBJ2-7): DAGVTQSPTHLIKTRGQQVTLRCSPKSGHDTVSWYQQALGQGPQFIFQYYEEEERQRGNFPDRFSGHQFPNYSSELNVNALLLGDSALYLCASSLSTGRQYFGPGTRLTVT.

The V and J genes are TRBV14 and TRBJ2-7; 9 positions match TRBD1. V lost 4 bases and J lost 5; bases outside the gene matches: 15. Germline V CDR1 and CDR2: SGHDN, FVKESK. The CDR3 has 17 residues. The CDR3 here is CASSPFAGQGLSDEQYF. The CDR3, as DNA: TGTGCCAGCAGCCCCTTCGCAGGACAGGGGTTATCGGACGAGCAGTACTTC. The entire variable domain, with the rest obtained from reference TRBV14 and TRBJ2-7, is as follows: EAGVTQFPSHSVIEKGQTVTLRCDPISGHDNLYWYRRVMGKEIKFLLHFVKESKQDESGMPNNRFLAERTGGTYSTLKVQPAELEDSGVYFCASSPFAGQGLSDEQYFGPGTRLTVT.

In this sample, this clone turned up a few times. The chain has TRBV4-3 and TRBJ1-2, with D tentatively TRBD1 (5 bases). The CDR3 is 16 amino acids. V was pared by 2 bases and J by 0 bases, with 13 bases between. Germline lookup yields CDR1 LGHNA and CDR2 YSLEER. The DNA for the CDR3 is TGCGCCAGCAGCCAATGGGGGGGGTTTACTAACTATGGCTACACCTTC. Its protein is CASSQWGGFTNYGYTF.

The chain couples TRBV5-1 to TRBJ2-4; 8 nucleotides align to TRBD2. This CDR3 is built from 19 residues. Germline-derived CDR1 and CDR2 are SGHRS and YFSETQ. V lost 2 bases, J lost 2 bases, and 15 bases stayed unmatched. For the CDR3, the DNA is TGCGCCAGCAGCTTCAAGCGGGGGACCACCTGGGGGACCAAAAACATTCAGTACTTC. Its protein is CASSFKRGTTWGTKNIQYF.

The J gene is TRBJ1-3, the V gene TRBV18, with D hard to call. This CDR3 contains 16 residues. Germline V gene sequence: CDR1 KGHSH, CDR2 LQKENI. Trimming shortened V by 8 bases and J by 0 bases, and 17 bases separated the two germline ends. CDR3 bases: TGTGCCAGCCCTAGCCCGGACCGTTTCTCTGGAAACACCATATATTTT. Translating it yields CASPSPDRFSGNTIYF.

The chain uses TRBV10-3 and TRBJ2-2; maybe TRBD1 (6 bases). Trimming removed 11 bases at V and 2 bases at J, with 12 bases between. The germline V gene encodes CDR1 ENHRY and CDR2 SYGVKD. This CDR3 region has 13 residues. CDR3 bases: TGTGCCTTCCGGGACACCAACACCGGGGAGCTGTTTTTT. This gives the protein CAFRDTNTGELFF.

V is TRBV2 and J is TRBJ2-7; possibly TRBD2 for D (5 bases). This CDR3 contains 14 residues. The germline V and J ends were trimmed by 5 bases and 0 bases, with 11 bases remaining between them. The germline V gene encodes CDR1 SNHLY and CDR2 FYNNEI. CDR3 amino acids: CASSPLGSSYEQYF. The CDR3 bases are TGTGCCAGCAGTCCCCTTGGGAGCTCCTACGAGCAGTACTTC.

V and J are TRBV6-6 and TRBJ2-1; 8 positions match TRBD2. The CDR3 loop spans 16 amino acids. J gave up 9 bases and V 8 bases, and 18 bases lay outside the gene matches. The germline V gene has CDR1 MNHNY and CDR2 SVGAGI (reference sequence). The CDR3 bases are TGTGCCAGCTCCCGCCTAGGGGTCGGGGGGGCGAGTGAGCAGTTCTTC. Protein sequence: CASSRLGVGGASEQFF.

The chain uses TRBV5-4 and TRBJ2-7; D perhaps matches TRBD2 (6 bases). Trimming stripped 4 bases from V and 3 bases from J, with 17 bases between. Germline CDR1 and CDR2: SGHNT and YYREEE (reference sequence). This CDR3 has 15 amino acids. The CDR3: CASSGGEKEGYEQYF. The CDR3 bases are TGTGCCAGCAGCGGGGGAGAAAAGGAGGGCTACGAGCAGTACTTC.

The chain carries TRBV5-1 and TRBJ2-1; D possibly corresponds to TRBD2 (7 bases). This CDR3 spans 15 amino acids. The germline gives CDR1 SGHRS, CDR2 YFSETQ. The V and J ends lost 4 bases and 7 bases respectively, with 18 bases between them. The CDR3 sequence: CASSPPGGPGNEQFF. DNA for the CDR3: TGCGCCAGCAGCCCCCCCGGGGGGCCCGGGAATGAGCAGTTCTTC.

J is TRBJ1-1 and V is TRBV7-9; 8 nucleotides line up with TRBD1. Unmatched junction bases numbered 15, after V lost 4 bases and J lost 2 bases. Germline V gene sequence: CDR1 SEHNR, CDR2 FQNEAQ (reference sequence). The CDR3 covers 18 residues. The CDR3 loop reads CASSSRPDRGKLNTEAFF. CDR3 DNA: TGTGCCAGCAGCTCCCGCCCCGACAGGGGAAAACTCAACACTGAAGCTTTCTTT. Combining the CDR3 with reference TRBV7-9 and TRBJ1-1 gives the whole variable domain DTGVSQNPRHKITKRGQNVTFRCDPISEHNRLYWYRQTLGQGPEFLTYFQNEAQLEKSRLLSDRFSAERPKGSFSTLEIQRTEQGDSAMYLCASSSRPDRGKLNTEAFFGQGTRLTVV.